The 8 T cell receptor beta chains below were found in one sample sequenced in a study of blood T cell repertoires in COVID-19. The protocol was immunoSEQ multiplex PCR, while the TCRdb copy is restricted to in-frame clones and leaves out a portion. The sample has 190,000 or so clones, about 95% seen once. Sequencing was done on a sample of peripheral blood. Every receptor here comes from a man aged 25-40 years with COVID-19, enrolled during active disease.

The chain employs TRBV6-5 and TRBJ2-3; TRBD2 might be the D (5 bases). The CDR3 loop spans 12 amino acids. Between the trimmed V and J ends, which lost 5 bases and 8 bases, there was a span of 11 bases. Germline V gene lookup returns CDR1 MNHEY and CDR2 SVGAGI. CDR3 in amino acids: CASSQDSTTQYF. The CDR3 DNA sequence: TGTGCCAGCAGTCAGGACTCTACTACGCAGTATTTT.

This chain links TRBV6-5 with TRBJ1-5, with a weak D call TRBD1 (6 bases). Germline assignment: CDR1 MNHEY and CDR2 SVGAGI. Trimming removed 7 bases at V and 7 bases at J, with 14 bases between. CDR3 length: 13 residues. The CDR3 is CASNPTGNQPQHF. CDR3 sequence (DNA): TGTGCCAGCAACCCAACAGGGAACCAGCCCCAGCATTTT.

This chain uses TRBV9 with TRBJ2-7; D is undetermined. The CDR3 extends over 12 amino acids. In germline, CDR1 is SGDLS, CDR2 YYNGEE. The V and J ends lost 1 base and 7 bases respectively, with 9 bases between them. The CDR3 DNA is TGTGCCAGCAGCGTATCCCCCGGGGAGCAGTACTTC. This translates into CASSVSPGEQYF.

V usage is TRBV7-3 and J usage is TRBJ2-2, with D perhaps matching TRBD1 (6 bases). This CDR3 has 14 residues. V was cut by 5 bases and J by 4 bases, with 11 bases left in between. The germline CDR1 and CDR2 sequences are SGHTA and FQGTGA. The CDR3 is CASSTGQFTGELFF. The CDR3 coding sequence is TGTGCCAGCAGCACCGGACAGTTCACCGGGGAGCTGTTTTTT.

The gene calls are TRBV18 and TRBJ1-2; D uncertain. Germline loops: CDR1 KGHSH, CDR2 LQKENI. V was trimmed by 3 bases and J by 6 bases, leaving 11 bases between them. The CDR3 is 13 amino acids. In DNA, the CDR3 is TGTGCCAGCTCACCGTGGGCAGGCGATGGCTACACCTTC. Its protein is CASSPWAGDGYTF.

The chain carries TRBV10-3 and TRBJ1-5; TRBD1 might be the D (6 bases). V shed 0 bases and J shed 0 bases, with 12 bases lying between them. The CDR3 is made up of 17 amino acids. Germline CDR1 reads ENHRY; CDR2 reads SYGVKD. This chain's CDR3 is CAISESLGQYSNQPQHF. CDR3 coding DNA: TGTGCCATCAGTGAGTCCCTAGGACAGTATAGCAATCAGCCCCAGCATTTT.

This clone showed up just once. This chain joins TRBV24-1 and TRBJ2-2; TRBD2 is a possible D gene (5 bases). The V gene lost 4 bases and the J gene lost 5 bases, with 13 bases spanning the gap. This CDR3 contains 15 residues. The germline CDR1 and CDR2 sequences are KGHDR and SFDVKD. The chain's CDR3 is CATSDVGSGTGELFF. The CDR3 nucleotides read TGTGCCACCAGTGACGTGGGGAGTGGGACCGGGGAGCTGTTTTTT.

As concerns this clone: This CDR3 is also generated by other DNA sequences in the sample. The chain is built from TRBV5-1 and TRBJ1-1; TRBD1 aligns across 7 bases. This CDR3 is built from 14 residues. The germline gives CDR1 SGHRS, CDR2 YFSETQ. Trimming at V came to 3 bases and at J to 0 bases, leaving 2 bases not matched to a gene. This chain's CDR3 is CASSSGQMNTEAFF. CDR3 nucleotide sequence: TGCGCCAGCAGCTCGGGACAGATGAACACTGAAGCTTTCTTT.